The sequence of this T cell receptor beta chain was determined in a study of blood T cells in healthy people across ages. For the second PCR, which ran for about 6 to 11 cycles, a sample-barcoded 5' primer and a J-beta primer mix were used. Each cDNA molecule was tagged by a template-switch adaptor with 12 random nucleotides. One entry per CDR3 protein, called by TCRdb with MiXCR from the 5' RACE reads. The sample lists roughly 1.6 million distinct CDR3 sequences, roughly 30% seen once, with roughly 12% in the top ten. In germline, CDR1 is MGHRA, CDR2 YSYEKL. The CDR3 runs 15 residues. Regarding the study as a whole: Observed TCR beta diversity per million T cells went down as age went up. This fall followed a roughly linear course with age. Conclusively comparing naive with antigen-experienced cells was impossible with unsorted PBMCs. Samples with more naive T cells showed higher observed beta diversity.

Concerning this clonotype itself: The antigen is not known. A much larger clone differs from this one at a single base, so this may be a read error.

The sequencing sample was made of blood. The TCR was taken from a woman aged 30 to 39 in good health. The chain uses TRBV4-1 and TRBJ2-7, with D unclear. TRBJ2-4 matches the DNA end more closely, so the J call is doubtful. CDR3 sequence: CASGQDQNQRNIQYF. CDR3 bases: TGCGCCAGCGGCCAAGATCAAAACCAAAGGAACATTCAGTACTTC.